This T cell receptor beta chain was obtained from a study of cytomegalovirus exposure and HLA in healthy donors. Study-level results: Sequencing depth across donors, presence/absence analyses assumed, was roughly uniform.

About this clone itself: Antigen: not known.

V lost 5 bases to trimming and J lost 5 bases; unmatched junction nucleotides: 11. This CDR3 is 15 amino acids long. Germline V CDR1 and CDR2: SGHAT, FQNNGV. The PCR contained 60 Vbeta and 13 Jbeta primers. Some clones are missing from TCRdb's copy, which holds only in-frame ones; the method was immunoSEQ multiplex PCR. In the table there are approximately 150,000 clones, roughly 83% of which are singletons. This sequence joins TRBV11-2 and TRBJ2-7, with 8 bases lining up with TRBD1. The clonotype comes from a human donor in good health. Material: PBMCs. The CDR3 reads CASSPPRQGSHEQYF. CDR3 sequence (DNA): TGTGCCAGCAGCCCTCCACGACAGGGGTCCCACGAGCAGTACTTC. Looking up the rest from reference TRBV11-2 and TRBJ2-7 gives the full variable domain: EAGVAQSPRYKIIEKRQSVAFWCNPISGHATLYWYQQILGQGPKLLIQFQNNGVVDDSQLPKDRFSAERLKGVDSTLKIQPAKLEDSAVYLCASSPPRQGSHEQYFGPGTRLTVT.